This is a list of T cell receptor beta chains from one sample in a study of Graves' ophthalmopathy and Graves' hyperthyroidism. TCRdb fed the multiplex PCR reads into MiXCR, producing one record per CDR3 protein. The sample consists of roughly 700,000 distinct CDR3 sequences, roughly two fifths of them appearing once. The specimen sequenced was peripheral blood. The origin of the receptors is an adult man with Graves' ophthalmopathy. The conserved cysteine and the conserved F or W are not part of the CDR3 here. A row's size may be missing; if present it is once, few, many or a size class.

CDR3aa: ASSVRGLGTEAF
v_gene: TRBV2
abundance: -
j_gene: TRBJ1-1

CDR3aa: ASSPRVGGSGSGYT
v_gene: TRBV7-8
abundance: many
j_gene: TRBJ1-2

CDR3aa: SARDRGHNQPQH
v_gene: TRBV20-1
abundance: -
j_gene: TRBJ1-5

CDR3aa: ASSLGGKTSGGTY
v_gene: TRBV7-9
abundance: few
j_gene: TRBJ2-7

CDR3aa: ASSYSGHIANYGYT
v_gene: TRBV6-5
abundance: few
j_gene: TRBJ1-2

CDR3aa: ASSLTGAGANVLT
v_gene: TRBV7-9
abundance: many
j_gene: TRBJ2-6

CDR3aa: ASSGGMALH
v_gene: TRBV9
abundance: few
j_gene: TRBJ1-6

CDR3aa: ASSGRQSSGYT
v_gene: TRBV14
abundance: -
j_gene: TRBJ1-2

CDR3aa: ASRQGSEAF
v_gene: TRBV19
abundance: many
j_gene: TRBJ1-1

CDR3aa: ASSLLTGKTGELF
v_gene: TRBV14
abundance: -
j_gene: TRBJ2-2

CDR3aa: ASSDAGGRQPQH
v_gene: TRBV24-1
abundance: many
j_gene: TRBJ1-5

CDR3aa: VSTPSEGNTGELF
v_gene: TRBV19
abundance: once
j_gene: TRBJ2-2

CDR3aa: ASSLAQGNQPQH
v_gene: TRBV7-2
abundance: many
j_gene: TRBJ1-5

CDR3aa: ASSLVWMNTEAF
v_gene: TRBV7-2
abundance: many
j_gene: TRBJ1-1

CDR3aa: ASSYDDSGNTIY
v_gene: TRBV25-1
abundance: -
j_gene: TRBJ1-3

CDR3aa: ASRTTGSLNYGYT
v_gene: TRBV12-3/TRBV12-4
abundance: -
j_gene: TRBJ1-2

CDR3aa: ASSQRTAGAVCEQY
v_gene: TRBV7-3
abundance: -
j_gene: TRBJ2-7

CDR3aa: ASSLQKQGTMNTEAF
v_gene: TRBV11-1
abundance: -
j_gene: TRBJ1-1

CDR3aa: AISGPGANVLT
v_gene: TRBV10-3
abundance: few
j_gene: TRBJ2-6

CDR3aa: SAMDRGRGTEAF
v_gene: TRBV20-1
abundance: -
j_gene: TRBJ1-1

CDR3aa: ASSPGGFKNQPQH
v_gene: TRBV6-5
abundance: -
j_gene: TRBJ1-5

CDR3aa: ASRGPLGGYT
v_gene: TRBV2
abundance: many
j_gene: TRBJ1-2

CDR3aa: ASSYRGGYTEAF
v_gene: TRBV25-1
abundance: few
j_gene: TRBJ1-1

CDR3aa: ASRTRDTRANVLT
v_gene: TRBV25-1
abundance: few
j_gene: TRBJ2-6

CDR3aa: ASSPGTGDEAF
v_gene: TRBV7-9
abundance: few
j_gene: TRBJ1-1

CDR3aa: ASSLSWTGTKPQH
v_gene: TRBV24-1
abundance: -
j_gene: TRBJ1-5

CDR3aa: ASSLGRVGLRSPLH
v_gene: TRBV7-8
abundance: -
j_gene: TRBJ1-6

CDR3aa: ASSLRTANTNYGYT
v_gene: TRBV7-9
abundance: few
j_gene: TRBJ1-2

CDR3aa: ASSYGGSWGNTEAF
v_gene: TRBV6-2/TRBV6-3
abundance: -
j_gene: TRBJ1-1

CDR3aa: ASSDTGTRSYEQY
v_gene: TRBV7-2
abundance: many
j_gene: TRBJ2-7

CDR3aa: AMGDYEQY
v_gene: TRBV2
abundance: -
j_gene: TRBJ2-7

CDR3aa: SVAVNQETQY
v_gene: TRBV29-1
abundance: -
j_gene: TRBJ2-5

CDR3aa: ASSVAGAATEAF
v_gene: TRBV9
abundance: few
j_gene: TRBJ1-1

CDR3aa: ASSQDRRTYLNTEAF
v_gene: TRBV14
abundance: -
j_gene: TRBJ1-1

CDR3aa: ASSRRLAGGNYEQY
v_gene: TRBV24-1
abundance: -
j_gene: TRBJ2-7

CDR3aa: ATSDGPQEKLF
v_gene: TRBV24-1
abundance: many
j_gene: TRBJ1-4

CDR3aa: SVSRTGGSGANVLT
v_gene: TRBV29-1
abundance: once
j_gene: TRBJ2-6

CDR3aa: AISVGQGNSPLH
v_gene: TRBV10-3
abundance: many
j_gene: TRBJ1-6

CDR3aa: ASMGWTGNNSPLH
v_gene: TRBV10-3
abundance: few
j_gene: TRBJ1-6

CDR3aa: ATSRSGQGAGYGYT
v_gene: TRBV15
abundance: many
j_gene: TRBJ1-2

CDR3aa: AWSVRIDTGELF
v_gene: TRBV25-1
abundance: -
j_gene: TRBJ2-2

CDR3aa: SSTTGGSGYT
v_gene: TRBV29-1
abundance: -
j_gene: TRBJ1-2

CDR3aa: ASSARGTGEQF
v_gene: TRBV25-1
abundance: -
j_gene: TRBJ2-1

CDR3aa: ASSGGPQPQH
v_gene: TRBV28
abundance: few
j_gene: TRBJ1-5

CDR3aa: ASSFRDSDGYT
v_gene: TRBV7-9
abundance: many
j_gene: TRBJ1-2

CDR3aa: ASSIGQGYEQY
v_gene: TRBV19
abundance: many
j_gene: TRBJ2-7

CDR3aa: ASSFSGQGKMNEQY
v_gene: TRBV7-6
abundance: few
j_gene: TRBJ2-7

CDR3aa: ASSTDRVTQPQH
v_gene: TRBV25-1
abundance: -
j_gene: TRBJ1-5

CDR3aa: ASSLNSYTDTQY
v_gene: TRBV11-2
abundance: -
j_gene: TRBJ2-3